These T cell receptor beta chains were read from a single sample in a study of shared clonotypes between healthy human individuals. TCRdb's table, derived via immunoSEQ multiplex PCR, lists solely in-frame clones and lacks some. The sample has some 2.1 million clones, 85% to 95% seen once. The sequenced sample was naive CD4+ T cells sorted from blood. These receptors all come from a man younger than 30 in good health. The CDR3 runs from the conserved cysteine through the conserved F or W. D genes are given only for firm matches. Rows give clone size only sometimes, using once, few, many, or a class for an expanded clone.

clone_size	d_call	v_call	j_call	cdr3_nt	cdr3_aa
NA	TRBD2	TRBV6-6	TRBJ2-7	TGTGCCAGCACCATAGCGGGGGCTTCCTACGAGCAGTACTTC	CASTIAGASYEQYF
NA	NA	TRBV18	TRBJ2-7	TGTGCCAGCTCACCATCGGAAGGGTCCTACGAGCAGTACTTC	CASSPSEGSYEQYF
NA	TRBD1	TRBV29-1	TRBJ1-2	TGCAGCGTTGAACTCAGGGGGCGCGACGGCTACACCTTC	CSVELRGRDGYTF
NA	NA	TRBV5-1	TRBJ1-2	TGCGCCAGCAGCTTGCAGGAACAGGGAGGGTTGAACTATGGCTACACCTTC	CASSLQEQGGLNYGYTF
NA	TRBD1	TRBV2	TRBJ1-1	TGTGCCAGCAGAATGACAGGGGACACTGAAGCTTTCTTT	CASRMTGDTEAFF
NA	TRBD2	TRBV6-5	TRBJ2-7	TGTGCCAGCAGTAGTAGCGGGGGCTCCTACGAGCAGTACTTC	CASSSSGGSYEQYF
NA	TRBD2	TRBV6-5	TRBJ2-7	TGTGCCAGCAGACTAGCGGGAGGGTCATACGAGCAGTACTTC	CASRLAGGSYEQYF
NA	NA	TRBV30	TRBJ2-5	TGTGCCTGGAGCCGGTCCTTGAGGGAGACCCAGTACTTC	CAWSRSLRETQYF
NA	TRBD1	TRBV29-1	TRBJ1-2	TGCAGCGTTGAAGCGGGCCAGGGGGCAGGAGGCTACACCTTC	CSVEAGQGAGGYTF
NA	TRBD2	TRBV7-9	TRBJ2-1	TGTGCCAGCAGCTCCGGGACTAGCCCCTACACTGAGCAGTTCTTC	CASSSGTSPYTEQFF
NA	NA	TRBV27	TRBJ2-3	TGTGCCAGCAGTTTAGCTCCAGGGCCCACAGATACGCAGTATTTT	CASSLAPGPTDTQYF
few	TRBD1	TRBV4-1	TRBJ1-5	TGCGCCAGCAGCCAAGTATCCGGGACAGTGAGGCCCCAGCATTTT	CASSQVSGTVRPQHF
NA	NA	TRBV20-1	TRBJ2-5	TGCAGTGTTCTAAAAGAGACCCAGTACTTC	CSVLKETQYF
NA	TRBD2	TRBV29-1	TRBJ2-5	TGCAGCGTTGAAGCTAGCGGAACTCAAGAGACCCAGTACTTC	CSVEASGTQETQYF
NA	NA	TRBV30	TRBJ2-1	TGTGCCTGGGGCGGAACTTTTCACAATGAGCAGTTCTTC	CAWGGTFHNEQFF
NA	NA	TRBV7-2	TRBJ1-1	TGTGCCAGCAGCCCACCCGGGACATGGAACACTGAAGCTTTCTTT	CASSPPGTWNTEAFF
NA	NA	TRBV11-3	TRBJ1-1	TGTGCCAGCAGCTTAGACAGGATGAACACTGAAGCTTTCTTT	CASSLDRMNTEAFF
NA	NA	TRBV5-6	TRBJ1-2	TGTGCCAGCAGCTACGGAAGAGCTAACTATGGCTACACCTTC	CASSYGRANYGYTF
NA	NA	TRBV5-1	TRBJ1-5	TGCGCCAGCCGGAGGGGATTGGGAGGCAATCAGCCCCAGCATTTT	CASRRGLGGNQPQHF
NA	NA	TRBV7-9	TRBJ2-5	TGTGCCAGCAAAGAGGGCGGGGAGACCCAGTACTTC	CASKEGGETQYF
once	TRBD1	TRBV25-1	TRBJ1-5	TGTGCCAGCAGTGAGACAGGGGGATACAATCAGCCCCAGCATTTT	CASSETGGYNQPQHF
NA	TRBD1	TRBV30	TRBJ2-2	TGTGCCTGGACCGAAGGTACAGGGGGAACCGGGGAGCTGTTTTTT	CAWTEGTGGTGELFF
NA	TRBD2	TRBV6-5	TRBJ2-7	TGTGCCAGCAGTTACTGGTCTAGCGGGAACTACGAGCAGTACTTC	CASSYWSSGNYEQYF
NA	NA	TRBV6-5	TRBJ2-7	TGTGCCAGCACCCCGGTATCCGGGTACTCCTACGAGCAGTACTTC	CASTPVSGYSYEQYF
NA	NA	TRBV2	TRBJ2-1	TGTGCCAGCAGCGGCAAACAAGGGAACACAATTTATGAGCAGTTCTTC	CASSGKQGNTIYEQFF
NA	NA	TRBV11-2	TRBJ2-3	TGTGCCAGCAGCTCGGAGGGTCGCACAGATACGCAGTATTTT	CASSSEGRTDTQYF
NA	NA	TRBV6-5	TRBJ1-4	TGTGCCAGCAGCCCCCGAGGGGAGGGGAATGAAAAACTGTTTTTT	CASSPRGEGNEKLFF
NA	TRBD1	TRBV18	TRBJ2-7	TGTGCCAGCTCACCTGGACAGGCGATATCCTACGAGCAGTACTTC	CASSPGQAISYEQYF
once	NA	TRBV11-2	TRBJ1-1	TGTGCCAGCAGCCCCGGTCAGCCTGAAGCTTTCTTT	CASSPGQPEAFF
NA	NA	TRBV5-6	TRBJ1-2	TGTGCCAGCAGCGGGCCTCTCGGTAACTATGGCTACACCTTC	CASSGPLGNYGYTF
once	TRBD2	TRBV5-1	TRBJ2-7	TGCGCCAGCAGCTTGACGGGGGGTCTCTACGAGCAGTACTTC	CASSLTGGLYEQYF
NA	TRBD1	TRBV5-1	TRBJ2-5	TGCGCCAGCAGCATGGGACAGGGTAAGGGAGAGACCCAGTACTTC	CASSMGQGKGETQYF
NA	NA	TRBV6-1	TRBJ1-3	TGTGCCAGCAGTGAAATCCCTGTCTCTGGAAACACCATATATTTT	CASSEIPVSGNTIYF
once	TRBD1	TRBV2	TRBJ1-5	TGTGCCAGCAGTGAACGGCAGGGGGGGCAGCCCCAGCATTTT	CASSERQGGQPQHF
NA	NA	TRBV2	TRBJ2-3	TGTGCCAGCAGGACCACATGGTACGGCGATACGCAGTATTTT	CASRTTWYGDTQYF
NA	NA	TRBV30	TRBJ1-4	TGTGCCTGGAGTGTACAAGGTTTTCGTGGAAAACTGTTTTTT	CAWSVQGFRGKLFF
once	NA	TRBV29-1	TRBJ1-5	TGCAGCAACCGGGACTCAAAATTGAAGCCCCAGCATTTT	CSNRDSKLKPQHF
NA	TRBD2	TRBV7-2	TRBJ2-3	TGTGCCAGCAGCTTAGTTAGCGGGAGAGAAAATACGCAGTATTTT	CASSLVSGRENTQYF
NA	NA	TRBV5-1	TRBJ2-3	TGCGCCAGCAGCTTGGGGCAGGTCGCAGATACGCAGTATTTT	CASSLGQVADTQYF
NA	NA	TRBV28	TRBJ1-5	TGTGCCAGCAGTTTAGAAGGGCGAGGGAGCAATCAGCCCCAGCATTTT	CASSLEGRGSNQPQHF
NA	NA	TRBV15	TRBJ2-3	TGTGCCACCAGCACTACCGCAGATACGCAGTATTTT	CATSTTADTQYF
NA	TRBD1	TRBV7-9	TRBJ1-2	TGTGCCAGCCGCTACGTCTACGGACAGGGGGCGGGCGGCTACACCTTC	CASRYVYGQGAGGYTF
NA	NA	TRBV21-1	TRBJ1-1	TGTGCCAGCAGCAATAAGGCCAAGAACACTGAAGCTTTCTTT	CASSNKAKNTEAFF